The 10 T cell receptor beta chains listed next were all sequenced from one sample in a study of T cell responses to AZD1222 COVID-19 vaccine. Here immunoSEQ multiplex PCR was the method, and the copy in TCRdb shows in-frame clones only, minus some. The sample shows 95,000 to 150,000 clones, 92% of them seen only once. The sample in question was peripheral blood, obtained on day 0 of AZD1222 vaccination. Receptor source: an adult in good health.

The V and J genes are TRBV6-2 or TRBV6-3 and TRBJ2-7, with 11 bases that match TRBD2. With V trimmed by 3 bases and J by 6 bases, 4 bases remained unmatched. The CDR3 consists of 14 residues. From germline, CDR1 is MNHEY and CDR2 SVGEGT. CDR3 region: CASSYSGRAVEQYF. CDR3 nucleotide sequence: TGTGCCAGCAGTTATAGCGGGAGGGCCGTCGAGCAGTACTTC.

This clone is classed as large. This chain links TRBV6-5 with TRBJ2-7, with a possible D match to TRBD2 (6 bases). Germline CDR1 is MNHEY and CDR2 is SVGAGI. The CDR3 covers 16 residues. V lost 0 bases and J lost 3, with 15 bases in between. CDR3: CASSYSKEDGGYEQYF. The CDR3, as DNA: TGTGCCAGCAGTTACTCGAAGGAGGACGGGGGCTACGAGCAGTACTTC.

V gene TRBV3-1 (or the pseudogene TRBV3-2) combines with J gene TRBJ2-7, with 8 bases identical to TRBD2. V lost 0 bases, J lost 3 bases, and 4 bases stayed unmatched. The CDR3 is 15 amino acids. Germline-derived CDR1 and CDR2 are LGHDT and YNNKEL (reference sequence). The CDR3 DNA follows: TGTGCCAGCAGCCAAGAATTCAGCGGGGGCTACGAGCAGTACTTC. Translating gives CASSQEFSGGYEQYF.

The chain has TRBV29-1 and TRBJ2-1; D might be TRBD2 (6 bases). Germline V gene lookup returns CDR1 SQVTM and CDR2 ANQGSEA. The CDR3 loop spans 12 amino acids. Trimming pared 5 bases from V and 7 bases from J, leaving 12 bases between. The CDR3 reads CSVSSSGNEQFF. The CDR3 DNA reads TGCAGCGTTTCATCGAGCGGGAATGAGCAGTTCTTC.

The J gene is TRBJ2-5, the V gene TRBV5-1, with D perhaps matching TRBD1 (6 bases). The CDR3 has 14 residues. Germline CDR1 reads SGHRS; CDR2 reads YFSETQ. V was shortened by 4 bases and J by 1 base, with 11 bases between the two germline ends. CDR3 protein: CASSRDRPQETQYF. The DNA of the CDR3 is TGCGCCAGCAGCCGAGACAGGCCCCAAGAGACCCAGTACTTC.

This clone was counted between two and nine times. The chain employs TRBV6-5 and TRBJ2-1; TRBD2 matches at 7 bases. The CDR3 is 13 amino acids. Looked up from germline, CDR1 is MNHEY and CDR2 is SVGAGI. The junction had 1 base not matched to a gene; V was cut back by 8 bases and J by 0 bases. The DNA of the CDR3 is TGTGCCAGCCGGGACTACTCCTACAATGAGCAGTTCTTC. Its protein is CASRDYSYNEQFF.

The chain recombines TRBV12-3 or TRBV12-4 with TRBJ1-1; TRBD1 is a possible D gene (6 bases). The CDR3 is made up of 13 amino acids. Trimming cost V 6 bases and J 10 bases, with 18 bases left between them. The CDR3 here is CASRPTRQVGAFF. For the CDR3, the DNA is TGTGCCAGCAGGCCAACCCGACAGGTGGGAGCTTTCTTT.

The chain combines TRBV11-3 with TRBJ2-3; tentative D call: TRBD2 (6 bases). The CDR3 totals 15 residues. The V gene's germline CDR1 is SGHNT and CDR2 YENEEA. Trimming removed 0 bases from V and 0 bases from J, with 7 bases in between. The CDR3 region has the DNA TGTGCCAGCAGCTTAGAACGGGGGAGCACAGATACGCAGTATTTT. This translates into CASSLERGSTDTQYF.

This sequence joins TRBV15 and TRBJ2-1; 11 bases match TRBD2. Germline V gene data show CDR1 as LNHNV and CDR2 as YYDKDF (reference sequence). CDR3 length equals 15 residues. The J segment lost 6 bases and the V segment lost 1 base, leaving 2 bases of the junction unmatched. The CDR3 DNA reads TGTGCCACCAGCAGAGGTGGACTAGCGGGCAATGAGCAGTTCTTC. Protein product: CATSRGGLAGNEQFF.

The chain uses TRBV6-6 and TRBJ1-2, with D perhaps TRBD1 (5 bases). The ends were cut back, 7 bases at V and 4 bases at J, with 22 bases in the middle. Germline lookup yields CDR1 MNHNY and CDR2 SVGAGI (reference sequence). The CDR3 is made up of 16 amino acids. DNA for the CDR3: TGTGCCAGCACCGAAATCCCCCGTGGGGCGGGCTATGGCTACACCTTC. It codes for CASTEIPRGAGYGYTF.